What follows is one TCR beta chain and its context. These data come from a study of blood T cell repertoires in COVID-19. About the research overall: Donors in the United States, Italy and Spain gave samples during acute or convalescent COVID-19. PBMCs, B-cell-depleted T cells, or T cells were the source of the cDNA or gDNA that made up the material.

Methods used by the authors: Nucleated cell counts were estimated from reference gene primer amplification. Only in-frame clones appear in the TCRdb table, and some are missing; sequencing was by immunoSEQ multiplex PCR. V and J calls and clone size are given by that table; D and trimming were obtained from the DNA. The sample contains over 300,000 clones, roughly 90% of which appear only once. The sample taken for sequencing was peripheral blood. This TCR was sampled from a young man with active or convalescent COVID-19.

CDR3 residues: CASSYILPLPGHGNDQPQHF. In DNA, the CDR3 is TGTGCCAGCAGTTACATATTACCCCTACCGGGACACGGAAACGATCAGCCCCAGCATTTT. The chain carries TRBV28 and TRBJ1-5; possible D gene TRBD1, 6 bases. The CDR3 is 20 amino acids. The germline V gene has CDR1 MDHEN and CDR2 SYDVKM. With 4 bases removed from V and 5 bases from J, the gap between germline ends came to 30 bases.